The present T cell receptor (beta chain) was sequenced within a study of beta chain features in type 1 diabetes. The study reverse transcribed the entire isolated RNA, so it sequenced expressed TCRB transcripts. Profiling relied on immunoSEQ multiplex PCR, and the TCRdb table lists in-frame clones only, not all of them. The table includes about 270,000 clones, 11% to 15% detected once. Sorting gave populations that all exceeded 98% purity. Whole-study findings and limits: With patients and controls alike, PCR might favor shorter templates to an equal degree. Patients with type 1 diabetes carried fewer insertions and had more deletions at their VDJ junctions.

A note on this clone: What it recognizes is unknown.

Germline V gene lookup returns CDR1 LNHDA and CDR2 SQIVND (reference sequence). V lost 10 bases to trimming and J lost 7 bases; unmatched junction nucleotides: 7. The CDR3 is 13 amino acids. This TCR was recovered from a woman aged 40 to 55 in good health. The sequenced sample consisted of naive CD4+ T cells from blood. The genes are TRBV19 and TRBJ1-6, with TRBD1 matching 7 bases. The CDR3 DNA follows: TGTGCCATCGGACAGGCATACAATTCACCCCTCCACTTT. Protein sequence: CAIGQAYNSPLHF.